Many counts were recorded for the clone carrying this T cell receptor (beta chain). No antigen is known for it. A single record per CDR3 protein comes from TCRdb applying MiXCR to the reads. In the table there are about 130,000 distinct CDR3 sequences, roughly 25% of which are singletons. The record originates from a study of T cell repertoires in cytomegalovirus infection. About the research overall: Matching HLA type, along with CMV infection, was indicated by public TCR beta signatures. Study-wide points: Adding up the frequency of public TCR beta families identified people who carried CMV plus the relevant HLA.

V was cut by 1 base and J by 3 bases, with 12 bases left in between. CDR1 and CDR2 (germline): SGHAT, FQNNGV. The CDR3 is 16 amino acids. This sequence was found in a human donor in good health (CMV status not recorded). Some clones in this sample may be carry-over from other donors' samples. Sequenced: PBMCs, sequenced either directly or after in vitro stimulation (not recorded which). The chain links TRBV11-2 to TRBJ2-2; possible D gene TRBD2, 6 bases. In DNA, the CDR3 is TGTGCCAGCAGCTTAGTAGCTAGCGCTTACACCGGGGAGCTGTTTTTT. As protein: CASSLVASAYTGELFF.